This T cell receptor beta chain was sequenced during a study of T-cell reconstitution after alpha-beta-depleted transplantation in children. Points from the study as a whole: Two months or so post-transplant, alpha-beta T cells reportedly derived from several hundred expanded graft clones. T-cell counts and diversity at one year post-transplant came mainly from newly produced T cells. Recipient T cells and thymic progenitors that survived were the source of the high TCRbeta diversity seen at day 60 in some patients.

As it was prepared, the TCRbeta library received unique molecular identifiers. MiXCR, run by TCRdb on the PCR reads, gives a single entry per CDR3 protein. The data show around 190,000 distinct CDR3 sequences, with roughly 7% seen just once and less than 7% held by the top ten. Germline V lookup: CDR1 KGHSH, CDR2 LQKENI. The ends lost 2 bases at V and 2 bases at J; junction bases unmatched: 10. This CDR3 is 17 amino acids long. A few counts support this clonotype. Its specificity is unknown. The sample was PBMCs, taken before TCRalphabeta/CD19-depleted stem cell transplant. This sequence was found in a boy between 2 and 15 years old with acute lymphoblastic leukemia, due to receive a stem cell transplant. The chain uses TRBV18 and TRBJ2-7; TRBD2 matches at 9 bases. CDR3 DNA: TGTGCCAGCTCACCAATGATTCCAGCGGGAGGTCCCTACGAGCAGTACTTC. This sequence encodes CASSPMIPAGGPYEQYF.